Listed below are T cell receptor beta chains from one sample, sequenced in a study of T cells in Graves' hyperthyroidism and ophthalmopathy. TCRdb re-analysed the multiplex PCR reads in MiXCR, keeping a single row per CDR3 protein. The sample lists 660,000 or so distinct CDR3 sequences, under 25% occurring once. Material: blood. The origin of the receptors is a man aged 25-45 years with Graves' ophthalmopathy. Each CDR3 is given without its conserved first and last residue. The order of the fields is D gene, CDR3 length, V gene, CDR3 protein. A D gene is named only where the DNA matches it firmly.

>NA|11|TRBV5-1
ASSLVSGTEAF
>TRBD1|13|TRBV9
ASSAHRGLGYGYT
>NA|14|TRBV5-1
ASGPPGSTGTGELF
>TRBD1|11|TRBV7-9
ASSSGQYQPQH
>NA|13|TRBV12-3/TRBV12-4
ASSLILANSDTQY
>NA|12|TRBV19
ASRTSASPGGAF
>NA|14|TRBV3-1
ASSQDRGASSYEQY
>TRBD1|10|TRBV29-1
SVGQGNTEAF
>TRBD2|14|TRBV24-1
ATSDGAGGIYNEQF
>NA|12|TRBV2
ASSLITRGNEQY
>TRBD2|17|TRBV6-1
ASSSPGTSGRMSYNEQF
>TRBD1|10|TRBV29-1
SVEGQSYEQY
>NA|10|TRBV29-1
NADRLNTEAF
>NA|17|TRBV4-3
ASSQVRGSGSGLGETQY
>TRBD2|13|TRBV28
ASSILAEVYNEQF
>TRBD2|16|TRBV6-1
ASSTAPGTSGAYNEQF
>NA|9|TRBV11-2
ASTYLDEQF
>NA|13|TRBV28
ASILRQGSGDEQF
>NA|10|TRBV9
ASSVEADTQY
>NA|13|TRBV18
ASSPPSPSEDGYT
>TRBD1|13|TRBV28
ASSLRRGRCNEQF
>NA|11|TRBV11-2
ASSLDPGKTQY
>TRBD1|12|TRBV6-1
ASKSGQGAFEQY
>TRBD2|11|TRBV10-3
ATTTSGQETQY
>TRBD2|14|TRBV4-3
ASSQDGGGSYNEQF
>NA|12|TRBV28
ASRGVGQFRGYT
>NA|11|TRBV6-5
ASSYAKKETQY
>NA|14|TRBV28
ASSLEGTRREWELF
>NA|12|TRBV27
ASHGGGPWETQY
>NA|13|TRBV7-2
ASSLEGAASYEQY
>NA|12|TRBV27
ASSLYRDTGELF
>TRBD1|14|TRBV6-2/TRBV6-3
ASRGERGLSYNEQF
>NA|14|TRBV4-3
ASSQEPPPANHEQF
>NA|11|TRBV10-3
AISESGRNEQF
>NA|13|TRBV29-1
SVPRRNSGKETQY
>TRBD2|17|TRBV7-2
ASSRPLAGGFLAKNIQY
>TRBD1|13|TRBV7-3
ASSLRDSSTDTQY
>NA|13|TRBV7-2
ASSAGQLSSYEQY
>TRBD1|14|TRBV25-1
ASSDLPGQGRETQY
>TRBD1|15|TRBV12-3/TRBV12-4
ASSPRTGISTNEKLF
>TRBD2|12|TRBV28
ASSPETSGSVEY
>NA|9|TRBV30
AWAAGTNEY
>NA|10|TRBV12-3/TRBV12-4
ASRLLGETQY
>TRBD1|10|TRBV25-1
ATWTGFGTQY